Here is one T cell receptor beta chain with its context. Germline CDR1 reads SGHRS; CDR2 reads YFSETQ. The V and J ends lost 2 bases and 3 bases, in that order; junction bases with no gene match: 7. The CDR3 contains 15 residues. Original processing methods: Estimates of nucleated cell counts were drawn from the amplification of reference gene primers. Sequenced by immunoSEQ multiplex PCR; TCRdb stores in-frame clones only, minus some. V, J and clone size reflect that table, while D and trimming were determined from the DNA. The data contain about 480,000 clones, 70% to 90% of them singletons. The data were taken from a study of blood T cell repertoires in COVID-19. In the study overall: Sources were T cells, B-cell-depleted T cells, or PBMCs; the material itself was cDNA or gDNA.

Patients from Seattle were sampled longitudinally, starting during active infection. The chain uses TRBV5-1 and TRBJ2-5; 7 bases align to TRBD2. Sample: peripheral blood. The sequence was collected from a woman aged 45-65 years with COVID-19, enrolled during active disease. CDR3 in amino acids: CASSFQRGPKETQYF. CDR3 DNA sequence: TGCGCCAGCAGCTTTCAGCGGGGACCTAAAGAGACCCAGTACTTC.